The present entry profiles one T cell receptor (beta chain) with its context. Trimming stripped 5 bases from V and 7 bases from J, with 18 bases between. This CDR3 region has 16 residues. Germline-derived CDR1 and CDR2 are SGHAT and FQNNGV. The data originate from a study of blood T cell repertoires in COVID-19. Only in-frame clones appear in the TCRdb table, and some are missing; sequencing was by immunoSEQ multiplex PCR. The sample contains hundreds of thousands of clones, 90% to 95% of which appear only once. Sample: peripheral blood. The sequence derives from a man in his 60s with COVID-19, enrolled during active disease. The V call is TRBV11-2, the J call TRBJ1-6, with D possibly TRBD1 on 6 matching bases. The CDR3 spells CASSLTPQGLNSPLHF. The CDR3 bases are TGTGCCAGCAGCCTTACTCCACAGGGATTGAATTCACCCCTCCACTTT.